Each of the 31 T cell receptor beta chains below was sequenced from the same sample in a study of blood T cell repertoires in COVID-19. The table came from immunoSEQ multiplex PCR; TCRdb's copy has only in-frame clones and leaves some out. Among a few hundred thousand clones listed, 85% to 90% were seen once. Sequencing input: peripheral blood. Receptor source: a man aged 18 to 35 with active or convalescent COVID-19.

J is TRBJ2-3 and V is TRBV19; D is unresolved. V was trimmed by 4 bases and J by 2 bases, leaving 10 bases between them. The CDR3 spans 14 residues. Germline V lookup: CDR1 LNHDA, CDR2 SQIVND (reference sequence). CDR3 nucleotide sequence: TGTGCCAGTAGTAAGCTAGAAATCACAGATACGCAGTATTTT. Translated: CASSKLEITDTQYF.

The V and J genes are TRBV6-5 and TRBJ1-2; D is unclear. The V end lost 4 bases, the J end lost 3 bases, and 12 bases lay between the germline ends. The CDR3 runs to 14 residues. Germline CDR1 is MNHEY and CDR2 is SVGAGI. This CDR3 is CASSFGDGDYGYTF. CDR3 nucleotide sequence: TGTGCCAGCAGTTTCGGGGATGGAGACTATGGCTACACCTTC.

The CDR3 region has the DNA TGTGCCAGCAGTGCCGCGGGGGCCGGGGGGTTCAAAGAGCAGTACTTC. Translated: CASSAAGAGGFKEQYF. The V gene is TRBV28, the J gene TRBJ2-7, with TRBD2 as a possible D gene (7 bases). Germline CDR1 reads MDHEN; CDR2 reads SYDVKM. V was cut by 5 bases and J by 7 bases, with 24 bases left in between. The CDR3 contains 16 residues.

The V call is TRBV2, the J call TRBJ2-7; D gene uncertain. Germline lookup yields CDR1 SNHLY and CDR2 FYNNEI. The V end lost 2 bases, the J end lost 2 bases, and 19 bases lay between the germline ends. CDR3 size: 17 residues. CDR3 in DNA: TGTGCCAGCAGTGAAAAAACCCCGGGTCCCCCCCCCTACGAGCAGTACTTC. Translated, it gives CASSEKTPGPPPYEQYF.

The V call is TRBV11-3, the J call TRBJ1-3; D perhaps matches TRBD1 (5 bases). Trimming shortened V by 5 bases and J by 0 bases, and 11 bases separated the two germline ends. Germline CDR1 reads SGHNT; CDR2 reads YENEEA. The CDR3 is made up of 15 amino acids. As DNA, the CDR3 is TGTGCCAGCAGCAATGACAGACGCTCTGGAAACACCATATATTTT. Translating it yields CASSNDRRSGNTIYF.

As for this clone: The same CDR3 can be traced to other DNA sequences in this sample. The rearrangement uses TRBV9 and TRBJ2-3; D is possibly TRBD2 (6 bases). This CDR3 has 14 residues. V lost 2 bases and J 0 bases, leaving 7 bases between the germline ends. Germline V gene sequence: CDR1 SGDLS, CDR2 YYNGEE. The CDR3 loop is CASSVSGSTDTQYF. CDR3 DNA sequence: TGTGCCAGCAGCGTTAGCGGTAGCACAGATACGCAGTATTTT.

CDR3 amino acids: CASSPIVLTGPFRYEQYF. DNA for the CDR3: TGTGCCAGCAGCCCTATAGTCTTGACAGGACCATTCCGATACGAGCAGTACTTC. The chain recombines TRBV5-4 with TRBJ2-7, with D maybe TRBD1 (6 bases). Germline values: CDR1 SGHNT, CDR2 YYREEE (reference sequence). V gave up 4 bases and J gave up 4 bases, with 27 bases separating them. The CDR3 consists of 18 residues.

This clone was seen more than once but under ten times. The genes are TRBV5-5 and TRBJ2-2, with D possibly TRBD1 on 6 matching bases. This CDR3 contains 17 residues. The V end lost 8 bases, the J end lost 4 bases, and 24 bases lay between the germline ends. CDR1 is SGHKS, CDR2 YYEKEE, per germline (reference sequence). The CDR3 DNA is TGTGCCAGTAAGCGACGGGACACGACTTTTCCCACCGGGGAGCTGTTTTTT. Residues: CASKRRDTTFPTGELFF. The full variable domain, completed using reference TRBV5-5 and TRBJ2-2, is DAGVTQSPTHLIKTRGQQVTLRCSPISGHKSVSWYQQVLGQGPQFIFQYYEKEERGRGNFPDRFSARQFPNYSSELNVNALLLGDSALYLCASKRRDTTFPTGELFFGEGSRLTVL.

This sequence joins TRBV6-6 and TRBJ1-5; D ambiguous. CDR1 is MNHNY and CDR2 is SVGAGI in the germline V gene (reference sequence). There are 14 residues in the CDR3. With 2 bases removed from V and 6 bases from J, the gap between germline ends came to 11 bases. The CDR3 DNA reads TGTGCCAGCAGTTACGCGTCTGATTTTCAGCCCCAGCATTTT. Protein product: CASSYASDFQPQHF.

The V and J genes are TRBV28 and TRBJ2-7, with D maybe TRBD1 (5 bases). The germline gives CDR1 MDHEN, CDR2 SYDVKM. The CDR3 covers 10 residues. V lost 4 bases, J lost 7 bases, and 5 bases lay in between. The CDR3, as DNA: TGTGCCAGCAGTTACAGGGAGCAGTACTTC. Translated, it gives CASSYREQYF.

This chain uses TRBV5-6 with TRBJ2-5; 7 nucleotides line up with TRBD1. The junction had 8 bases not matched to a gene; V was cut back by 3 bases and J by 0 bases. This CDR3 is built from 16 residues. The germline gives CDR1 SGHDT, CDR2 YYEEEE. CDR3 DNA: TGTGCCAGCAGCTCTTTACAGGGGAAAGACCAAGAGACCCAGTACTTC. Protein product: CASSSLQGKDQETQYF. Together with reference TRBV5-6 and TRBJ2-5, the CDR3 gives the full variable domain: DAGVTQSPTHLIKTRGQQVTLRCSPKSGHDTVSWYQQALGQGPQFIFQYYEEEERQRGNFPDRFSGHQFPNYSSELNVNALLLGDSALYLCASSSLQGKDQETQYFGPGTRLLVL.

This clone occurred a few times. The J gene is TRBJ1-5, the V gene TRBV4-2; no definite D call. The CDR3 runs to 16 residues. Germline V CDR1 and CDR2: LGHNA, YNFKEQ. V was pared by 0 bases and J by 7 bases, with 16 bases between. CDR3 sequence: CASSQDEGSLGQPQHF. CDR3 DNA sequence: TGTGCCAGCAGCCAAGATGAGGGCTCTCTAGGGCAGCCCCAGCATTTT.

This chain joins TRBV7-2 and TRBJ2-5; D call uncertain. This CDR3 has 14 residues. Germline CDR1 SGHTA, CDR2 FQGNSA. V was trimmed by 5 bases and J by 5 bases, leaving 15 bases between them. In nucleotides, the CDR3 is TGTGCCAGCAGCCGCCTCTCGGCGAGGGAGACCCAGTACTTC. It is translated as CASSRLSARETQYF.

This chain joins TRBV15 and TRBJ2-2; D is perhaps TRBD1 (6 bases). V lost 0 bases and J 1 base, leaving 18 bases between the germline ends. The CDR3 consists of 19 residues. The germline CDR1 and CDR2 sequences are LNHNV and YYDKDF (reference sequence). DNA for the CDR3: TGTGCCACCAGCAGAGAGCAGGCGGCCCAGGGACAGAACACCGGGGAGCTGTTTTTT. Protein sequence: CATSREQAAQGQNTGELFF.

This rearrangement joins TRBV4-2 to TRBJ2-2, with D perhaps matching TRBD2 (5 bases). The ends were cut back, 1 base at V and 0 bases at J, with 12 bases in the middle. The germline V gene has CDR1 LGHNA and CDR2 YNFKEQ. The length of the CDR3 is 17 residues. The chain's CDR3 is CASSQALADTNTGELFF. The CDR3 bases are TGTGCCAGCAGCCAAGCCCTAGCAGACACGAACACCGGGGAGCTGTTTTTT.

The J gene is TRBJ1-1, the V gene TRBV29-1, with TRBD1 as a possible D gene (5 bases). This CDR3 is built from 14 residues. The germline V and J ends were trimmed by 4 bases and 1 base, with 13 bases remaining between them. Germline loops: CDR1 SQVTM, CDR2 ANQGSEA. In DNA, the CDR3 is TGCAGCGTTGCGGACATCAGGGAGAACACTGAAGCTTTCTTT. This sequence encodes CSVADIRENTEAFF.

This chain joins TRBV7-3 and TRBJ1-2, with 7 bases that match TRBD1. The germline gives CDR1 SGHTA, CDR2 FQGTGA. After removal of 5 bases from V and 8 bases from J, the junction contained 17 bases not matched to a gene. CDR3 length: 16 amino acids. The CDR3 DNA follows: TGTGCCAGCAGCGGATACCAGAGACAGGGTACCGGGGGCTACACCTTC. This encodes CASSGYQRQGTGGYTF.

This chain joins TRBV3-1 (or the pseudogene TRBV3-2) and TRBJ1-2; 7 bases are a match to TRBD1. Germline values: CDR1 LGHDT, CDR2 YNNKEL (reference sequence). The junction had 14 bases not matched to a gene; V was cut back by 3 bases and J by 7 bases. The CDR3 extends over 16 amino acids. DNA of the CDR3: TGTGCCAGCAGCCACCACGGCGAAGACAGGGTTGGTGGCTACACCTTC. This encodes CASSHHGEDRVGGYTF.

The rearrangement joins TRBV7-2 to TRBJ1-3; unclear D gene. CDR3 length: 17 amino acids. The germline CDR1 and CDR2 sequences are SGHTA and FQGNSA. V dropped 2 bases and J dropped 0 bases, with 14 bases sitting between them. The CDR3 here is CASSLYALDSSGNTIYF. DNA of the CDR3: TGTGCCAGCAGCTTATACGCCCTTGATAGCTCTGGAAACACCATATATTTT.

The chain recombines TRBV24-1 with TRBJ1-2, with D tentatively TRBD1 (5 bases). V dropped 9 bases and J dropped 4 bases, with 17 bases sitting between them. The CDR3 is made up of 14 amino acids. Germline CDR1 reads KGHDR; CDR2 reads SFDVKD. DNA for the CDR3: TGTGCCACCTCCCGAGGAGGGGAAACCTATGGCTACACCTTC. It yields the protein CATSRGGETYGYTF.

V is TRBV6-5 and J is TRBJ2-7; weak D call: TRBD1 (6 bases). Germline V gene lookup returns CDR1 MNHEY and CDR2 SVGAGI. The germline V and J ends were trimmed by 2 bases and 2 bases, with 10 bases remaining between them. The CDR3 runs to 14 residues. The CDR3 DNA reads TGTGCCAGCAGTTACAGGGGGACGACCTACGAGCAGTACTTC. Its translation is CASSYRGTTYEQYF.

The V gene is TRBV11-1, the J gene TRBJ2-7; D perhaps matches TRBD2 (6 bases). Looked up from germline, CDR1 is SGHAT and CDR2 is FQDESV (reference sequence). V shed 3 bases and J shed 4 bases, with 13 bases lying between them. The CDR3 contains 14 residues. The CDR3 here is CASSFRGAAYEQYF. The CDR3 nucleotides read TGTGCCAGCAGCTTCCGCGGGGCGGCTTACGAGCAGTACTTC.

This chain connects TRBV13 to TRBJ2-1; 8 bases map to TRBD2. The CDR3 consists of 19 residues. V shed 1 base, J shed 0 bases, and the junction held 11 bases outside the gene matches. From germline, CDR1 is PRHDT and CDR2 FYEKMQ (reference sequence). CDR3 residues: CASSLEGLLADFSYNEQFF. CDR3 DNA sequence: TGTGCCAGCAGCTTAGAGGGATTACTAGCGGACTTCTCCTACAATGAGCAGTTCTTC.

The chain couples TRBV18 to TRBJ1-1; maybe TRBD1 (5 bases). The CDR3 runs 14 residues. Between the trimmed V and J ends, which lost 2 bases and 3 bases, there was a span of 10 bases. The V gene's germline CDR1 is KGHSH and CDR2 LQKENI. CDR3 coding DNA: TGTGCCAGCTCACCAGAAGGGGCGGACACTGAAGCTTTCTTT. This encodes CASSPEGADTEAFF.

The CDR3 is CASSISGANYGYTF. The CDR3 DNA reads as TGTGCCAGTAGTATAAGCGGCGCTAACTATGGCTACACCTTC. V usage is TRBV19 and J usage is TRBJ1-2; D is unresolved. This CDR3 is 14 amino acids long. The germline V gene has CDR1 LNHDA and CDR2 SQIVND (reference sequence). Trimming stripped 2 bases from V and 0 bases from J, with 7 bases between.

This clone was counted once. The chain links TRBV19 to TRBJ2-2; unclear D gene. The V and J ends lost 4 bases and 7 bases respectively, with 10 bases between them. This CDR3 is 13 amino acids long. From germline, CDR1 is LNHDA and CDR2 SQIVND (reference sequence). The CDR3 DNA is TGTGCCAGTAGTACCCCGGTTGGCGGGGAGCTGTTTTTT. As protein: CASSTPVGGELFF.

V is TRBV29-1 and J is TRBJ1-1; TRBD1 matches 8 bases. V was pared by 6 bases and J by 3 bases, with 3 bases of the junction left unmatched. CDR1 SQVTM and CDR2 ANQGSEA come from the germline V gene. This CDR3 comprises 12 residues. This CDR3 reads CSVKDRDTEAFF. CDR3 in DNA: TGCAGCGTGAAGGACAGGGACACTGAAGCTTTCTTT. Using reference TRBV29-1 and TRBJ1-1 for the parts outside the CDR3, the full variable domain is SAVISQKPSRDICQRGTSLTIQCQVDSQVTMMFWYRQQPGQSLTLIATANQGSEATYESGFVIDKFPISRPNLTFSTLTVSNMSPEDSSIYLCSVKDRDTEAFFGQGTRLTVV.

The V call is TRBV9, the J call TRBJ1-2; D is unresolved. Trimming shortened V by 0 bases and J by 5 bases, and 14 bases separated the two germline ends. The CDR3 has 15 amino acids. CDR1 and CDR2 from the germline V gene are SGDLS and YYNGEE. CDR3 region: CASSVDHTPRYGYTF. CDR3 nucleotides: TGTGCCAGCAGCGTAGACCACACGCCCCGTTATGGCTACACCTTC.

V is TRBV4-2 and J is TRBJ2-2, with 12 bases identical to TRBD2. The length of the CDR3 is 18 residues. The ends lost 3 bases at V and 0 bases at J; junction bases unmatched: 5. CDR1 is LGHNA and CDR2 is YNFKEQ in the germline V gene. The CDR3 loop reads CASSHPTSGGTNTGELFF. The CDR3 nucleotides are TGTGCCAGCAGCCACCCCACTAGCGGGGGGACGAACACCGGGGAGCTGTTTTTT.

V is TRBV7-9 and J is TRBJ2-3; TRBD1 is a possible D gene (5 bases). Looked up from germline, CDR1 is SEHNR and CDR2 is FQNEAQ (reference sequence). The CDR3 loop spans 15 amino acids. V was shortened by 3 bases and J by 1 base, with 11 bases between the two germline ends. The CDR3 DNA sequence: TGTGCCAGCAGCTTGGCGACAGTTCGCACAGATACGCAGTATTTT. It encodes CASSLATVRTDTQYF. Drawing the rest from reference TRBV7-9 and TRBJ2-3, the complete variable domain is DTGVSQNPRHKITKRGQNVTFRCDPISEHNRLYWYRQTLGQGPEFLTYFQNEAQLEKSRLLSDRFSAERPKGSFSTLEIQRTEQGDSAMYLCASSLATVRTDTQYFGPGTRLTVL.

This clone showed up just a few times. The genes are TRBV3-1 (or the pseudogene TRBV3-2) and TRBJ1-5; weak D call: TRBD1 (5 bases). Germline CDR1 LGHDT, CDR2 YNNKEL (reference sequence). V was pared by 4 bases and J by 4 bases, with 5 bases between. The CDR3 runs 12 residues. The CDR3 DNA sequence: TGTGCCAGCAGCCCAGGGAATCAGCCCCAGCATTTT. Amino acids: CASSPGNQPQHF.